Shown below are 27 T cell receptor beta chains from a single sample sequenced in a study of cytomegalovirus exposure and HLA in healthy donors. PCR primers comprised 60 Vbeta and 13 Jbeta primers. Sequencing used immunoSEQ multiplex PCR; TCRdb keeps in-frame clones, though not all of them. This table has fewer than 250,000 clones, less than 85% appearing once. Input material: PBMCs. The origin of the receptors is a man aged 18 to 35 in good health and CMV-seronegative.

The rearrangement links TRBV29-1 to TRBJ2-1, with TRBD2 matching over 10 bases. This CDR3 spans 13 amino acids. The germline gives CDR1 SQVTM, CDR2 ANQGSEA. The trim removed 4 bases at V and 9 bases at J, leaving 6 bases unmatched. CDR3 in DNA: TGCAGCGTTGTTCCCCTAGCGGGAGTTGAGCAGTTCTTC. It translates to CSVVPLAGVEQFF.

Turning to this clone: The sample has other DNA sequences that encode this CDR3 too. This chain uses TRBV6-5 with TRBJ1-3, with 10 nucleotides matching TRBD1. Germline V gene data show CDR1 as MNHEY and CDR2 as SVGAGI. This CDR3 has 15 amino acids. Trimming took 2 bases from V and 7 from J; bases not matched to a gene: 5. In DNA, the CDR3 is TGTGCCAGCAGTTACGGGACAGGGGTTGGGAACACCATATATTTT. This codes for CASSYGTGVGNTIYF.

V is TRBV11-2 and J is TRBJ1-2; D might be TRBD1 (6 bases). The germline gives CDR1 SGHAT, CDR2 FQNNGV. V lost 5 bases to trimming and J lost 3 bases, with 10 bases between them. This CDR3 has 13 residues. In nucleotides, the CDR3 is TGTGCCAGCAGCCGTAGGACAGACTATGGCTACACCTTC. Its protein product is CASSRRTDYGYTF. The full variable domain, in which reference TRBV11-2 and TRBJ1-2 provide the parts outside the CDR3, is EAGVAQSPRYKIIEKRQSVAFWCNPISGHATLYWYQQILGQGPKLLIQFQNNGVVDDSQLPKDRFSAERLKGVDSTLKIQPAKLEDSAVYLCASSRRTDYGYTFGSGTRLTVV.

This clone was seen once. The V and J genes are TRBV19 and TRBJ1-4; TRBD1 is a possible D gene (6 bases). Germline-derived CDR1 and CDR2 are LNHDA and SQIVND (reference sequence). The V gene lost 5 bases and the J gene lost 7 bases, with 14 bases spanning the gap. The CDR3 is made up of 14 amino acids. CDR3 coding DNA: TGTGCCAGTAGTTACAGGGCCTTGGGTGAAAAACTGTTTTTT. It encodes CASSYRALGEKLFF.

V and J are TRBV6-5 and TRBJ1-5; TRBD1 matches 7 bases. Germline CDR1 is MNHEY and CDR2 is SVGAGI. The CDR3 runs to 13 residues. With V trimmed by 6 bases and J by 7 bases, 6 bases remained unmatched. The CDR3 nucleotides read TGTGCCAGCAGGGGACAGCCCGGACAGCCCCAGCATTTT. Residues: CASRGQPGQPQHF.

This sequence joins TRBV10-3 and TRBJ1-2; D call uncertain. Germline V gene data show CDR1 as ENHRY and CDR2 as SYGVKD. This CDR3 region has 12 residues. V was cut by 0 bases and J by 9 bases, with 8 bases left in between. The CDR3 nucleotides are TGTGCCATCAGTGAGTCGACTTCGCGCTACACCTTC. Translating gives CAISESTSRYTF.

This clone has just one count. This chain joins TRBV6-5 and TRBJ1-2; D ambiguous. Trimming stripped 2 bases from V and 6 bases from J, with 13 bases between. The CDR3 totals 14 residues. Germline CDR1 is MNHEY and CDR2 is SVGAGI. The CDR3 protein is CASSYDNRRDGYTF. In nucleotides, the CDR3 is TGTGCCAGCAGTTACGACAACCGGAGGGATGGCTACACCTTC.

The CDR3 is CASSLGLDRGNEKLFF. Here the CDR3 DNA reads TGTGCCAGCAGCTTAGGGCTGGACAGGGGGAATGAAAAACTGTTTTTT. J is TRBJ1-4 and V is TRBV7-6, with 10 bases lining up with TRBD1. Germline trimming cut 1 base from V and 5 bases from J; bases unmatched to any gene: 4. The CDR3 is 16 residues long. CDR1 and CDR2 (germline): SGHVS, FNYEAQ.

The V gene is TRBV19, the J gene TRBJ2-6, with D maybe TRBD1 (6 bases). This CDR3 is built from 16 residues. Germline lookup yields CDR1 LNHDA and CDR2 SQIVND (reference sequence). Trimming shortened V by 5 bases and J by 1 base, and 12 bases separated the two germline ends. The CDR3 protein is CASSETGSSGANVLTF. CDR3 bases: TGTGCCAGTAGTGAAACAGGGAGTTCTGGGGCCAACGTCCTGACTTTC. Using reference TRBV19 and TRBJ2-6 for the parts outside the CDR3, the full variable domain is DGGITQSPKYLFRKEGQNVTLSCEQNLNHDAMYWYRQDPGQGLRLIYYSQIVNDFQKGDIAEGYSVSREKKESFPLTVTSAQKNPTAFYLCASSETGSSGANVLTFGAGSRLTVL.

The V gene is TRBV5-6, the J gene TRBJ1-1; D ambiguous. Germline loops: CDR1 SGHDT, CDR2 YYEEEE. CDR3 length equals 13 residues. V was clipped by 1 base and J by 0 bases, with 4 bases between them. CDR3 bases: TGTGCCAGCAGCTTGCAGATGAACACTGAAGCTTTCTTT. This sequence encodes CASSLQMNTEAFF.

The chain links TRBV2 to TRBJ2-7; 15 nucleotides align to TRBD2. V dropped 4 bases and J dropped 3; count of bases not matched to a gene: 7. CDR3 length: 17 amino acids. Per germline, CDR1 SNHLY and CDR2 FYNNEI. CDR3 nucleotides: TGTGCCAGCAGTGGCGGGACTAGCGGGAGGTCAGTCTACGAGCAGTACTTC. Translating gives CASSGGTSGRSVYEQYF.

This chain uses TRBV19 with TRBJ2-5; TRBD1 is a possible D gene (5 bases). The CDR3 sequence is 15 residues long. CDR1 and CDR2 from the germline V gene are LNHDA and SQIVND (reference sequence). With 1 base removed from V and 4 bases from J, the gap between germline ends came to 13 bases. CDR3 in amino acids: CASSIGPGRAETQYF. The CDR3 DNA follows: TGTGCCAGTAGTATAGGACCAGGCAGGGCAGAGACCCAGTACTTC.

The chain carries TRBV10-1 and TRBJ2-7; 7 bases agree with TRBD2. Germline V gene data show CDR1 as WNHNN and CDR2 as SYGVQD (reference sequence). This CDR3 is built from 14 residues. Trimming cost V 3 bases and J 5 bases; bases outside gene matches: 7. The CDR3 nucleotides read TGCGCCAGCAGTGACGGCGGGGGAGAGGACGAGCAGTACTTC. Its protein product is CASSDGGGEDEQYF.

The DNA of the CDR3 is TGCAGCGTTGAAGGTCCAGGGGATACAGATACGCAGTATTTT. Amino acids: CSVEGPGDTDTQYF. The chain combines TRBV29-1 with TRBJ2-3, with D maybe TRBD1 (6 bases). Germline CDR1 SQVTM, CDR2 ANQGSEA. This CDR3 has 14 amino acids. V lost 1 base to trimming and J lost 3 bases, with 11 bases between them.

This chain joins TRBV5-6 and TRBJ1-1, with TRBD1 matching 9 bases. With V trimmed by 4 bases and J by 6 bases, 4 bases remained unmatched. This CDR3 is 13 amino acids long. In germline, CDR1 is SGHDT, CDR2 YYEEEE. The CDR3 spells CASSTTGGPEAFF. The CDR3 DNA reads TGTGCCAGCAGCACCACAGGGGGCCCTGAAGCTTTCTTT.

The CDR3 loop reads CASSIEGQLFTLHF. The CDR3, as DNA: TGTGCCAGTAGTATTGAGGGACAGCTCTTCACCCTCCACTTT. The V call is TRBV19, the J call TRBJ1-6; TRBD1 matches 7 bases. Germline values: CDR1 LNHDA, CDR2 SQIVND (reference sequence). V lost 3 bases to trimming and J lost 14 bases; unmatched junction nucleotides: 10. This CDR3 spans 14 amino acids. The complete variable domain, with remaining parts taken from reference TRBV19 and TRBJ1-6, reads DGGITQSPKYLFRKEGQNVTLSCEQNLNHDAMYWYRQDPGQGLRLIYYSQIVNDFQKGDIAEGYSVSREKKESFPLTVTSAQKNPTAFYLCASSIEGQLFTLHFGNGTRLTVT.

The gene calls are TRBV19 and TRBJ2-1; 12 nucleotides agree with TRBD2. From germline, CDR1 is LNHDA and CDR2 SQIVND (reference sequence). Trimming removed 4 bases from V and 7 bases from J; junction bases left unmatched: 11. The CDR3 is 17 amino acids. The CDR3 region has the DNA TGTGCCAGTAGTACTCACACTAGCGGGGGGCGGGGTAATGAGCAGTTCTTC. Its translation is CASSTHTSGGRGNEQFF.

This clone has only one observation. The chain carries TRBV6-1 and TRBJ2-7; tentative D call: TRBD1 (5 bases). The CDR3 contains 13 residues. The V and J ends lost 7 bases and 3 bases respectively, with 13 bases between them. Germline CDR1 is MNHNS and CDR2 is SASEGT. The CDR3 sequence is CASITAGIYEQYF. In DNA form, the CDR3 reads TGTGCCAGCATTACGGCAGGGATCTACGAGCAGTACTTC.

CDR3 coding DNA: TGTGCTAGTGGTTTGGTACCCCCGCAGGGAGGCTATGGCTACACCTTC. Encoded protein: CASGLVPPQGGYGYTF. The chain uses TRBV12-5 and TRBJ1-2, with a tentative D call TRBD1 (5 bases). From germline, CDR1 is LGHNT and CDR2 FRNRAP. The CDR3 length is 16 residues. V lost 0 bases and J lost 4, with 15 bases in between.

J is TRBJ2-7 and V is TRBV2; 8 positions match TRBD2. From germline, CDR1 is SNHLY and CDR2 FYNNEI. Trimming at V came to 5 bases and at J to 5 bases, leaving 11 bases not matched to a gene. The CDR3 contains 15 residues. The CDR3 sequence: CASSLVAGSINEQYF. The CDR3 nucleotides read TGTGCCAGCAGTTTGGTAGCGGGGTCCATCAACGAGCAGTACTTC. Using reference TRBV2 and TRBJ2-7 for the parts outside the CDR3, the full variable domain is EPEVTQTPSHQVTQMGQEVILRCVPISNHLYFYWYRQILGQKVEFLVSFYNNEISEKSEIFDDQFSVERPDGSNFTLKIRSTKLEDSAMYFCASSLVAGSINEQYFGPGTRLTVT.

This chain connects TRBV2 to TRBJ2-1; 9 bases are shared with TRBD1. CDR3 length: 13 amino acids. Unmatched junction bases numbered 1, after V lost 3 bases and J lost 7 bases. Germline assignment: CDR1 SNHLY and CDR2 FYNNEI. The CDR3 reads CASSEDRGNEQFF. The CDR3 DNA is TGTGCCAGCAGTGAGGACAGGGGAAATGAGCAGTTCTTC.

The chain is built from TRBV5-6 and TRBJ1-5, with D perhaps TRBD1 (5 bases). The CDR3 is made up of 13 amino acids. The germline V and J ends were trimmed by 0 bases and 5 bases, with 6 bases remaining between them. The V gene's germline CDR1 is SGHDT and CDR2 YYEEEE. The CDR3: CASSLGGDQPQHF. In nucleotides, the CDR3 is TGTGCCAGCAGCTTGGGGGGGGATCAGCCCCAGCATTTT. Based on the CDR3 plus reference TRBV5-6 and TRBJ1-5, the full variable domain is DAGVTQSPTHLIKTRGQQVTLRCSPKSGHDTVSWYQQALGQGPQFIFQYYEEEERQRGNFPDRFSGHQFPNYSSELNVNALLLGDSALYLCASSLGGDQPQHFGDGTRLSIL.

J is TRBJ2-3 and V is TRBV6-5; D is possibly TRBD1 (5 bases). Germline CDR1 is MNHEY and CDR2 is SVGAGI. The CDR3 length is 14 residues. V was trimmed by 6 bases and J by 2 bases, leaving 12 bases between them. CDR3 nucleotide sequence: TGTGCCAGCAGGAGACAGCCATACACAGATACGCAGTATTTT. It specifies CASRRQPYTDTQYF.

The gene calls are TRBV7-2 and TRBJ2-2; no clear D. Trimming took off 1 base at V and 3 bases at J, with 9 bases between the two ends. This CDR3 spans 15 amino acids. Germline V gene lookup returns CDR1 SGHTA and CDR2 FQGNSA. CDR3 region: CASSLGGTYTGELFF. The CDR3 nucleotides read TGTGCCAGCAGCTTAGGCGGAACCTACACCGGGGAGCTGTTTTTT.

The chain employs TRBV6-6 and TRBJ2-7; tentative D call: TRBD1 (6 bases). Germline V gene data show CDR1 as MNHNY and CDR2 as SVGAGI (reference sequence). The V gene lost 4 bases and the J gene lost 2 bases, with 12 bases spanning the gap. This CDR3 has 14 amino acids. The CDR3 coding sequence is TGTGCCAGCAGTTCCCGGGACACAGCCTACGAGCAGTACTTC. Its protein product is CASSSRDTAYEQYF.

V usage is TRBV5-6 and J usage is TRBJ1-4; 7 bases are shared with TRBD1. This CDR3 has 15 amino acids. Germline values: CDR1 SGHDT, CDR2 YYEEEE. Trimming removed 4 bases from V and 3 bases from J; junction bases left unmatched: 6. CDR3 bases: TGTGCCAGCAGCCCCACGACAGGGCCTAATGAAAAACTGTTTTTT. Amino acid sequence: CASSPTTGPNEKLFF.

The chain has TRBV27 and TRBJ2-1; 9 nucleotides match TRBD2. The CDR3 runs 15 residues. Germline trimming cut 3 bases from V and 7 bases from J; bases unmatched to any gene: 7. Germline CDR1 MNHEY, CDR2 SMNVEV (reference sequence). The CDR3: CASSFPGLATNEQFF. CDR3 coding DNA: TGTGCCAGCAGTTTCCCCGGACTAGCGACTAATGAGCAGTTCTTC.